A selection of T cell receptor beta chains follows, all from one sample in a study of cytomegalovirus exposure and HLA in healthy donors. Data came from immunoSEQ multiplex PCR; TCRdb stores just in-frame clones and leaves some out. The data contain about 140,000 clones, 75% to 85% of them singletons. Sequencing was carried out using PBMCs. These receptors all come from a woman between 18 and 30 years old in good health and CMV-seropositive. Both conserved end residues are part of each CDR3. The D gene is left open where the match is weak. Clone size is shown for a subset of rows, as once, few, many or a class of expanded clone.

J: TRBJ2-7; D: .; V: TRBV6-5; size: .; DNA: TGTGCCAGCAGTTACGGAGGGGTCGGCGAGCAGTACTTC; CDR3: CASSYGGVGEQYF
J: TRBJ1-2; D: TRBD1; V: TRBV9; size: .; DNA: TGTGCCAGCAGCGTAGGGGACAGGGCTAACTATGGCTACACCTTC; CDR3: CASSVGDRANYGYTF
J: TRBJ2-4; D: TRBD1; V: TRBV6-1; size: .; DNA: TGCGCCAGCAGTGAGGAAGCGTGGGACAGGGGCGCCAAAAACATTCAGTACTTC; CDR3: CASSEEAWDRGAKNIQYF
J: TRBJ1-2; D: .; V: TRBV19; size: .; DNA: TGTGCCAGTAGTACACAGACAGGAGTTAACTATGGCTACACCTTC; CDR3: CASSTQTGVNYGYTF
J: TRBJ2-1; D: .; V: TRBV5-5; size: .; DNA: TGTGCCAGCAGCACCAACCCGGGACTTATTGACAATGAGCAGTTCTTC; CDR3: CASSTNPGLIDNEQFF
J: TRBJ2-1; D: TRBD2; V: TRBV5-4; size: .; DNA: TGTGCCAGCGGCCGGGGGGGATGGCTAGCGGACCAGAGCTCCTACAATGAGCAGTTCTTC; CDR3: CASGRGGWLADQSSYNEQFF
J: TRBJ1-1; D: .; V: TRBV28; size: few; DNA: TGTGCCAGCAGTTTCAATCAGGGTGGTAGCACTGAAGCTTTCTTT; CDR3: CASSFNQGGSTEAFF
J: TRBJ2-5; D: TRBD2; V: TRBV6-5; size: .; DNA: TGTGCCAGCAGGACTAGCGGGGGGGCCGGGGAGACCCAGTACTTC; CDR3: CASRTSGGAGETQYF
J: TRBJ2-3; D: .; V: TRBV6-1; size: .; DNA: TGTGCCAGCAGTCCTCGCACAGATACGCAGTATTTT; CDR3: CASSPRTDTQYF
J: TRBJ2-7; D: .; V: TRBV7-6; size: .; DNA: TGTGCCAGCAGCTCCGCCTACGAGCAGTACTTC; CDR3: CASSSAYEQYF
J: TRBJ2-7; D: TRBD1; V: TRBV6-5; size: once; DNA: TGTGCCAGCAGCCCCCCTGGGACAGACAACTACGAGCAGTACTTC; CDR3: CASSPPGTDNYEQYF
J: TRBJ2-4; D: .; V: TRBV4-3; size: .; DNA: TGCGCCAGCAGCCAACAAAGCGGAGCCAAAAACATTCAGTACTTC; CDR3: CASSQQSGAKNIQYF
J: TRBJ1-2; D: .; V: TRBV15; size: .; DNA: TGTGCCACCAGCAGGGAACCTAGGGGGGGTGGCTACACCTTC; CDR3: CATSREPRGGGYTF
J: TRBJ1-3; D: .; V: TRBV7-8; size: .; DNA: TGTGCCAGCAGCTTAAGGGGGATAACGGGAAGAACTGGAAACACCATATATTTT; CDR3: CASSLRGITGRTGNTIYF
J: TRBJ1-1; D: .; V: TRBV28; size: .; DNA: TGTGCCAGCAGTTTACGGGCCAGGGCAGGGCATAAGAACACTGAAGCTTTCTTT; CDR3: CASSLRARAGHKNTEAFF
J: TRBJ1-1; D: TRBD1; V: TRBV14; size: .; DNA: TGTGCCAGCAGCCAAGGATTAGGGGGCGGGACTGAAGCTTTCTTT; CDR3: CASSQGLGGGTEAFF
J: TRBJ1-3; D: TRBD1; V: TRBV10-3; size: .; DNA: TGTGCCATCAGGGCCGGGACAGGGACAAACACCATATATTTT; CDR3: CAIRAGTGTNTIYF
J: TRBJ2-5; D: TRBD2; V: TRBV30; size: few; DNA: TGTGCCTCTAGGACTAGCGGAGTCCAAGAGACCCAGTACTTC; CDR3: CASRTSGVQETQYF
J: TRBJ2-7; D: TRBD2; V: TRBV27; size: .; DNA: TGTGCCAGCAGTTTAGCGGGGGGGCATGGCGAGCAGTACTTC; CDR3: CASSLAGGHGEQYF
J: TRBJ1-1; D: .; V: TRBV2; size: few; DNA: TGTGCCAGCAGGACGGACAGCAGGAACACTGAAGCTTTCTTT; CDR3: CASRTDSRNTEAFF
J: TRBJ1-4; D: .; V: TRBV4-3; size: .; DNA: TGCGCCAGCAGCCTTAGTACACAGACAACTAATGAAAAACTGTTTTTT; CDR3: CASSLSTQTTNEKLFF
J: TRBJ1-2; D: .; V: TRBV4-1; size: once; DNA: TGCGCCAGCAGCCGACCCGGGACAAAAAACTATGGCTACACCTTC; CDR3: CASSRPGTKNYGYTF